The clone carrying this TCR beta chain showed up many times. What it binds is not known. The data stem from a study of T cell repertoires in cytomegalovirus infection. Study summary: Indications came from public TCR beta signatures; they pointed to CMV infection and to a matching HLA type.

Study-level results: CMV-specific TCR beta clonotypes restricted by HLA-C were the ones dominating the ex vivo response. Cumulative frequency of public TCR beta families picked out carriers of CMV plus the relevant HLA.

MiXCR, run by TCRdb on the reads, gives a single entry per CDR3 protein. The sample has about 360,000 distinct CDR3 sequences, around 18% seen once. The CDR3 has 15 residues. The V and J ends lost 1 base and 7 bases respectively, with 14 bases between them. CDR1 and CDR2 from the germline V gene are LGHNA and YSLEER. The sequenced sample consisted of PBMCs. This clonotype was obtained from a human donor in good health (CMV status not recorded). Some clones in this sample may be carry-over from other donors' samples. The chain carries TRBV4-3 and TRBJ1-5; the D is unclear. The CDR3, as DNA: TGCGCCAGCAGCCAAGGGCGGGAGGGAGGCCAGCCCCAGCATTTT. Translated: CASSQGREGGQPQHF.